The next 3 T cell receptor beta chains were all read from a single sample in a study of blood T cell repertoires in COVID-19. Using immunoSEQ multiplex PCR, the repertoire was profiled, and TCRdb retains in-frame clones only, with some absent. The sample has fewer than 25,000 clones, roughly nine tenths seen once. The sequenced material came from peripheral blood. The receptors originated from a human donor in a cohort sampled during active COVID-19.

V usage is TRBV27 and J usage is TRBJ2-7; TRBD2 matches 15 bases. The junction had 11 bases not matched to a gene; V was cut back by 10 bases and J by 4 bases. This CDR3 is built from 16 residues. The germline V gene encodes CDR1 MNHEY and CDR2 SMNVEV (reference sequence). The CDR3 region has the DNA TGTGCCACTCCGGTGGGACTAGCGGGAGGACTATACGAGCAGTACGTC. This codes for CATPVGLAGGLYEQYV.

The V and J genes are TRBV5-1 and TRBJ2-1; 9 nucleotides line up with TRBD1. This CDR3 comprises 19 residues. CDR1 is SGHRS, CDR2 YFSETQ, per germline. V lost 0 bases and J lost 0; bases outside the gene matches: 10. In DNA form, the CDR3 reads TGCGCCAGCAGCTTGGGGACAGGGGTACTACCGAACTCCTACAATGAGCAGTTCTTC. This gives the protein CASSLGTGVLPNSYNEQFF.

This clone was seen more than once but under ten times. Other DNA sequences within the sample encode an identical CDR3. This chain joins TRBV29-1 and TRBJ1-5; 7 positions match TRBD1. With V trimmed by 6 bases and J by 5 bases, 7 bases remained unmatched. The CDR3 sequence is 13 residues long. CDR1 and CDR2 from the germline V gene are SQVTM and ANQGSEA. Here the CDR3 reads CSVATGVDQPQHF. In DNA form, the CDR3 reads TGCAGCGTCGCTACAGGGGTGGATCAGCCCCAGCATTTT.